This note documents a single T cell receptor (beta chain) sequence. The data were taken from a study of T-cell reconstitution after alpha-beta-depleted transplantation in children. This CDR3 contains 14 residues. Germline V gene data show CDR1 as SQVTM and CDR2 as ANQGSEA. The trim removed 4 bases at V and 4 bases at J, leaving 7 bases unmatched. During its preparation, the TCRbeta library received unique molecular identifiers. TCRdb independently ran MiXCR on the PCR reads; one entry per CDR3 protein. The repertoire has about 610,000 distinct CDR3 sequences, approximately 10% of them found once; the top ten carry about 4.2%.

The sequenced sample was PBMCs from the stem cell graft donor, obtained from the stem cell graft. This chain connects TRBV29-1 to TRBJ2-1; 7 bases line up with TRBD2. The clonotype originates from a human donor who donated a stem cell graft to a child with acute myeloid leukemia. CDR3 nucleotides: TGCAGCGTTGGGAGACTAGCAGATTACAATGAGCAGTTCTTC. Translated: CSVGRLADYNEQFF.